Listed below are T cell receptor beta chains from one sample, sequenced in a study of shared clonotypes between healthy human individuals. Sequencing used immunoSEQ multiplex PCR; TCRdb keeps in-frame clones, though not all of them. The profile shows approximately 460,000 clones, roughly three quarters of them singletons. Sequencing was carried out using PBMCs. Source of these receptors: a woman between 40 and 55 years old in good health. Some clones in this sample may be carry-over from other donors' samples. Each CDR3 is given without its conserved first and last residue.

. TRBV4-2 ASSQGRGLDYEQY
TRBJ2-7 TRBV5-1 ASSLEGGLAGAYEQY
TRBJ2-7 TRBV10-3 AISESAGGSYEQY
TRBJ1-5 TRBV30 TWGRGRNQPQH
TRBJ1-4 TRBV12-2 ASRPPPQGIISTNEKLF
TRBJ1-1 TRBV6-5 ASATGGRPEAF
TRBJ1-1 TRBV19 ASSWQINTEAF
TRBJ2-6 TRBV5-1 ASRQNSGANVLT
TRBJ2-7 TRBV7-8 ASSLRETSGMYEQY
TRBJ1-4 TRBV7-2 ASSLVGSSEKLF
TRBJ2-1 TRBV11-2 ASSSNPASQF
TRBJ2-1 TRBV5-4 ASSFRTSVYNEQF
TRBJ2-3 TRBV19 ASSIVPPTDTQY
TRBJ1-3 TRBV18 ASSPPAGNTIY
TRBJ2-7 TRBV28 AACSAYEQY
TRBJ1-2 TRBV7-6 ASSLGGTHYGYT
TRBJ1-2 TRBV5-6 ASSSRKSGGASGYT
TRBJ2-4 TRBV18 ASSPPAGGAKNIQY
TRBJ2-7 TRBV29-1 SVDPGWDEQY
TRBJ1-2 TRBV6-5 ASSYEGQGYYGYT
TRBJ2-5 TRBV5-8 ASSFRREYETQY
TRBJ2-4 TRBV11-2 ASSLGPARGYIQY
TRBJ1-3 TRBV7-2 ASSLAPAAISGNTIY
TRBJ2-2 TRBV7-2 ASSLVGTGAGELF
TRBJ1-1 TRBV7-8 ASTREGGLTNTEAF
TRBJ2-7 TRBV7-9 ASSSDRLMQDSYEQY
TRBJ2-7 TRBV4-3 ASSQGPGQSSYEQY
TRBJ1-2 TRBV28 ATREGAVVGYT
TRBJ2-1 TRBV4-1 ASSQDHDGYNEQF
TRBJ1-2 TRBV30 AWRPGQRNYGYT
TRBJ1-1 TRBV6-5 ASSLSGTGKKEAF
TRBJ2-7 TRBV2 ASGVAGGWYEQY
TRBJ2-3 TRBV2 ASSFILAGGGDTQY
TRBJ2-2 TRBV14 ASSQVLAGAGELF
TRBJ2-5 TRBV6-1 ASIQAPQETQY
TRBJ1-1 TRBV7-6 ASSLARGTEAF
TRBJ1-1 TRBV19 ASRTGGNTEAF
TRBJ1-2 TRBV7-8 ASSPSFLNGGRGYT
TRBJ1-1 TRBV10-2 ASSVDVLTEAF
TRBJ1-2 TRBV25-1 ASSGLTVHGYT
TRBJ1-1 TRBV5-5 ASSLGGDTEAF
TRBJ1-4 TRBV30 AWSLGATEKLF
TRBJ2-4 TRBV5-6 ASSLSGWTGVFNIQY
TRBJ1-1 TRBV7-2 ASSFSPDSGSAF
TRBJ2-1 TRBV19 ASSRGLLSYNEQF
TRBJ1-1 TRBV7-2 ASSFRNTEAF
TRBJ2-7 TRBV6-1 ASSWTSGAEYEQY
TRBJ2-1 TRBV7-2 ASNPSGILYNEQF
TRBJ2-5 TRBV6-1 ASSVTSGRGSQETQY
TRBJ2-7 TRBV6-1 ASSLGALSSYEQY
TRBJ1-3 TRBV6-5 ASSRQSSGNTIY
TRBJ2-3 TRBV9 ASSVGTADTDTQY
TRBJ1-2 TRBV10-3 AISGGDRESGYT